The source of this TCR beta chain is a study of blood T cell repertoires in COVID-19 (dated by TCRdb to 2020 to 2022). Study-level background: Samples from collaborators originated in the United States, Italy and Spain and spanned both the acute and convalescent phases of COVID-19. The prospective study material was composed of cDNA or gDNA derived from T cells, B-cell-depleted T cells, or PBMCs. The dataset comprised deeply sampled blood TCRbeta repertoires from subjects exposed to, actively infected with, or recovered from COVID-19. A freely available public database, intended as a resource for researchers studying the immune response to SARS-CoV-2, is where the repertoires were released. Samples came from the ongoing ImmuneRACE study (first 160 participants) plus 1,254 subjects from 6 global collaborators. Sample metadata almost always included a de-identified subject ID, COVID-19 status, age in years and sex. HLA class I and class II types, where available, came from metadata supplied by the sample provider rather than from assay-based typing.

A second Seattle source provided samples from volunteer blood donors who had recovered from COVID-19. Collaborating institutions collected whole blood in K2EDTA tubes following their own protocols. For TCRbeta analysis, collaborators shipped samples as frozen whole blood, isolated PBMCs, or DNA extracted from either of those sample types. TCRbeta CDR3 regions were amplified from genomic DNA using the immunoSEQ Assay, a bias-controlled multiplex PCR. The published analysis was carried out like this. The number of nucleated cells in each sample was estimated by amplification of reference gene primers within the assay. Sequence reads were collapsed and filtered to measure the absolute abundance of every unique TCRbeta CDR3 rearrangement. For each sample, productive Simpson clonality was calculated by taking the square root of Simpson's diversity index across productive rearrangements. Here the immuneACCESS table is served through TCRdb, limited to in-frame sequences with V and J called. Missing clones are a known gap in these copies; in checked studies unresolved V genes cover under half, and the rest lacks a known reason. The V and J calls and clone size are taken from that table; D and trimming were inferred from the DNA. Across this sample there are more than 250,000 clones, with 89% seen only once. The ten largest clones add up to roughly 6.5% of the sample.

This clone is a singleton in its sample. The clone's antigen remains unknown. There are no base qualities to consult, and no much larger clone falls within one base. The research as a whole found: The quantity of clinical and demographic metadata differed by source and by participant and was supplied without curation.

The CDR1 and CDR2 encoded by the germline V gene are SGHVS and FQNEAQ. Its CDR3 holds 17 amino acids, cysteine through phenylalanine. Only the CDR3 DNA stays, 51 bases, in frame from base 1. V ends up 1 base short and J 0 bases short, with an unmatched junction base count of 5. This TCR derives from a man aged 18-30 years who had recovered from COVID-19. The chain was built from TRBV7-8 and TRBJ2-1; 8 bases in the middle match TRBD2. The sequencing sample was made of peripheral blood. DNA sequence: TGTGCCAGCAGCTTAGGACTAGCGTTCAGCTCCTACAATGAGCAGTTCTTC. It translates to CASSLGLAFSSYNEQFF.